Sequencing of this T cell receptor beta chain was carried out in a study of blood T cell repertoires in COVID-19. Repertoires were generated with immunoSEQ multiplex PCR, while TCRdb's copy carries only in-frame clones and drops some. The top ten clones hold under 4.5% of a sample with under 300,000 clones, more than 65% of them seen once. CDR1 is SGHVS and CDR2 is FNYEAQ in the germline V gene. This CDR3 contains 15 residues. V shed 5 bases, J shed 7 bases, and the junction held 8 bases outside the gene matches. Material for sequencing was peripheral blood. The V gene is TRBV7-6, the J gene TRBJ2-7; 13 bases line up with TRBD2. The clonotype comes from a woman aged 40 to 55 with active or convalescent COVID-19. CDR3 DNA: TGTGCCAGCAGCAAAAGGACTAGCGGGGGAGGGGAGCAGTACTTC. Its protein is CASSKRTSGGGEQYF.